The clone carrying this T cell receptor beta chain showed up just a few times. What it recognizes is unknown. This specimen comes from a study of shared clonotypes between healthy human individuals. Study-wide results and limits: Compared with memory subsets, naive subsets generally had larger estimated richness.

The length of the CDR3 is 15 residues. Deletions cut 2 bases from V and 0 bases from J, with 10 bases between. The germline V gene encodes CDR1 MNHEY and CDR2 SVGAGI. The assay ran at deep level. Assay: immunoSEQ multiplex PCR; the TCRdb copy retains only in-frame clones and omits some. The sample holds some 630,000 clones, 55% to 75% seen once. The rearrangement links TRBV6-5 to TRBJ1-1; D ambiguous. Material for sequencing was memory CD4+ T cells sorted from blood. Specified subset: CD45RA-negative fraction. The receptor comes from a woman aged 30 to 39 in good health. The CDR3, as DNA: TGTGCCAGCAGTTACGACGGGCAGGTGAACACTGAAGCTTTCTTT. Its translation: CASSYDGQVNTEAFF.